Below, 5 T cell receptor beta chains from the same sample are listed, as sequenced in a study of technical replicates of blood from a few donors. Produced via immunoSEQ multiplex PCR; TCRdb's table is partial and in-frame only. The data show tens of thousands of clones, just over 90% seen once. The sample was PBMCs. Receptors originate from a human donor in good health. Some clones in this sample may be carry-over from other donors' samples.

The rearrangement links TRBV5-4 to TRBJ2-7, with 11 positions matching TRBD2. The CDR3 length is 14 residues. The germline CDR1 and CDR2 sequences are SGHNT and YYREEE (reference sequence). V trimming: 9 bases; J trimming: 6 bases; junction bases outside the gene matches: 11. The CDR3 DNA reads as TGTGCCACTAAAAGACTAGCGGGAAAACCCGAGCAGTACTTC. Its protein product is CATKRLAGKPEQYF.

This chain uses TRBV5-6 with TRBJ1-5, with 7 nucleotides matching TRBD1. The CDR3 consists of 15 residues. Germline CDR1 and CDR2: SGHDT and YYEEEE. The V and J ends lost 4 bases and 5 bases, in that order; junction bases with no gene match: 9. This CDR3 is CASSTGARGDQPQHF. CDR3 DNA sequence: TGTGCCAGCAGCACCGGGGCCAGGGGGGATCAGCCCCAGCATTTT.

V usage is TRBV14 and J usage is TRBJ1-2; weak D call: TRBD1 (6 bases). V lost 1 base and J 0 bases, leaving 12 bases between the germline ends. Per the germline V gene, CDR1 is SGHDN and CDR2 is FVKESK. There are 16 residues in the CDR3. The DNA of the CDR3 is TGTGCCAGCAGCCAAGGAGGGACATCAGCTAACTATGGCTACACCTTC. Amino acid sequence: CASSQGGTSANYGYTF.

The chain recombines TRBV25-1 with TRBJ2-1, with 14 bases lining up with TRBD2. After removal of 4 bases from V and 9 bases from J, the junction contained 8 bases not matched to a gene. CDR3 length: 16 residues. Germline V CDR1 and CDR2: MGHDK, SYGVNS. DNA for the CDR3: TGTGCCAGCAGTGGGGAGACTAGCGGGGGGGCCCGTGAGCAGTTCTTC. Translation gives CASSGETSGGAREQFF.

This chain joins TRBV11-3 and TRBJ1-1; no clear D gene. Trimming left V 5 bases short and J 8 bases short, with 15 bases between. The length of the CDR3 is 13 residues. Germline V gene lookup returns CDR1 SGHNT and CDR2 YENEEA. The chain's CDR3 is CASSQDWYAEAFF. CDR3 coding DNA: TGTGCCAGCAGCCAGGACTGGTATGCCGAAGCTTTCTTT. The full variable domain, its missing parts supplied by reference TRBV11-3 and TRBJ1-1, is EAGVVQSPRYKIIEKKQPVAFWCNPISGHNTLYWYLQNLGQGPELLIRYENEEAVDDSQLPKDRFSAERLKGVDSTLKIQPAELGDSAVYLCASSQDWYAEAFFGQGTRLTVV.